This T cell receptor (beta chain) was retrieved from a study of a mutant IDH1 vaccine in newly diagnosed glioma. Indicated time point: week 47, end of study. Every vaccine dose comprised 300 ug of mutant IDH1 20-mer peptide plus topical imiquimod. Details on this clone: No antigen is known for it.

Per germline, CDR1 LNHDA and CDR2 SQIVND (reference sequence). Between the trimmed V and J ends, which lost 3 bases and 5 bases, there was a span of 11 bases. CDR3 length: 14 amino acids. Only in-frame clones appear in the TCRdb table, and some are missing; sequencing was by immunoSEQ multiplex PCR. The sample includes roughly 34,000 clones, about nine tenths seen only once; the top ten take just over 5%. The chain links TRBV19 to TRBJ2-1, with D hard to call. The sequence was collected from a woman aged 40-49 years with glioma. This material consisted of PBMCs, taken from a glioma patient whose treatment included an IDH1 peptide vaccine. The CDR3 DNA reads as TGTGCCAGTAGTATTGCTCCGGCGGACAATGAGCAGTTCTTC. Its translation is CASSIAPADNEQFF.